This T cell receptor beta chain stems from a study of T-cell reconstitution after alpha-beta-depleted transplantation in children. Unique molecular identifiers featured in how the TCRbeta library was prepared. Each CDR3 protein gets one entry after TCRdb re-called the PCR reads with MiXCR. In the table there are about half a million distinct CDR3 sequences, around 12% of which are singletons. CDR1 and CDR2 from the germline V gene are SGHVS and FQNEAQ. V lost 5 bases and J 2 bases, leaving 16 bases between the germline ends. CDR3 length: 16 amino acids. The input for sequencing was PBMCs from the stem cell graft donor, taken from the stem cell graft. This receptor was taken from a human donor who donated a stem cell graft to a child with combined immunodeficiency. The chain carries TRBV7-8 and TRBJ2-1; D not resolved. The CDR3 region is CASSVSLLGPYNEQFF. The DNA for the CDR3 is TGTGCCAGCAGCGTCTCCCTGCTAGGACCCTACAATGAGCAGTTCTTC. Drawing the rest from reference TRBV7-8 and TRBJ2-1, the complete variable domain is GAGVSQSPRYKVAKRGQDVALRCDPISGHVSLFWYQQALGQGPEFLTYFQNEAQLDKSGLPSDRFFAERPEGSVSTLKIQRTQQEDSAVYLCASSVSLLGPYNEQFFGPGTRLTVL.